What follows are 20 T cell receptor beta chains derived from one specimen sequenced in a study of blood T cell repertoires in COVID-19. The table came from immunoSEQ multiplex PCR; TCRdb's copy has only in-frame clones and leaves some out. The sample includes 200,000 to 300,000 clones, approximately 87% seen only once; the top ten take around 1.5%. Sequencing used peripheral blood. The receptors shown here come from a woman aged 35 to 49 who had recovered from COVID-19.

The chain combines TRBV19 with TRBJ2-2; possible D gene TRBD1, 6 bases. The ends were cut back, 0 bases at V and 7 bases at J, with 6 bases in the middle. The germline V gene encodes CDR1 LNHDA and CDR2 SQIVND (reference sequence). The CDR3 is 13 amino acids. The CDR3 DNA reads TGTGCCAGTAGTATAGACAGGGGCGGGGAGCTGTTTTTT. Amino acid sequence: CASSIDRGGELFF.

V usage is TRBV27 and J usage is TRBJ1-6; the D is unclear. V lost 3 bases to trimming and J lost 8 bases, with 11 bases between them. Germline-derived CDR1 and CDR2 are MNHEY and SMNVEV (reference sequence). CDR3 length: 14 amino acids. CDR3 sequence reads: CASSFGRGYSPLHF. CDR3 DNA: TGTGCCAGCAGTTTCGGTCGGGGTTATTCACCCCTCCACTTT.

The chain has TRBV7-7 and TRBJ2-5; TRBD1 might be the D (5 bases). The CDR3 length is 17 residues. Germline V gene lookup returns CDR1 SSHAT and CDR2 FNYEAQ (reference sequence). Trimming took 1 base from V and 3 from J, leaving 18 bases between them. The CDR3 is CASSLGDSGQGEETQYF. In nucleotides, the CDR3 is TGTGCCAGCAGCTTAGGCGACAGTGGGCAGGGCGAAGAGACCCAGTACTTC.

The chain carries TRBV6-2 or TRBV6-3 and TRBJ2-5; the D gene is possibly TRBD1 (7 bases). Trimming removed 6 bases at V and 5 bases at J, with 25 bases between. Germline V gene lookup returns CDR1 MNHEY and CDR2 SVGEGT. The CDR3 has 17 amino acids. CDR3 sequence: CASSPRGDSPVHETQYF. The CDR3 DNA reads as TGTGCCAGCAGCCCCAGGGGGGACTCGCCCGTCCACGAGACCCAGTACTTC.

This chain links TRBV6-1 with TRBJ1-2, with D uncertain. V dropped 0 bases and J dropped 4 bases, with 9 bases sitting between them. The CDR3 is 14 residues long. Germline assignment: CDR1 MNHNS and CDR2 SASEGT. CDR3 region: CASSEAKAVYGYTF. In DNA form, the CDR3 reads TGTGCCAGCAGTGAAGCGAAAGCGGTCTATGGCTACACCTTC.

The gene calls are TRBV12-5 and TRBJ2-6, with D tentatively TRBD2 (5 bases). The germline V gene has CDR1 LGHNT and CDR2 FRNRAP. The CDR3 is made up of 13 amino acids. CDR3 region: CASGRSGANVLTF. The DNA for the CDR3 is TGTGCCAGCGGACGTTCTGGGGCCAACGTCCTGACTTTC. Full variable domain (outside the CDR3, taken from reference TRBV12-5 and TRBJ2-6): DARVTQTPRHKVTEMGQEVTMRCQPILGHNTVFWYRQTMMQGLELLAYFRNRAPLDDSGMPKDRFSAEMPDATLATLKIQPSEPRDSAVYFCASGRSGANVLTFGAGSRLTVL.

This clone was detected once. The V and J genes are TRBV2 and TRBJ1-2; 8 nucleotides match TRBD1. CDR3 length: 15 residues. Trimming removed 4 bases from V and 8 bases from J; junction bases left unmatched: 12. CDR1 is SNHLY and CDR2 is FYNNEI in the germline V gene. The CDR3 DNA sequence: TGTGCCAGCAGTGCCGGGACAGGCGGGGGTATGGGCTACACCTTC. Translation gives CASSAGTGGGMGYTF.

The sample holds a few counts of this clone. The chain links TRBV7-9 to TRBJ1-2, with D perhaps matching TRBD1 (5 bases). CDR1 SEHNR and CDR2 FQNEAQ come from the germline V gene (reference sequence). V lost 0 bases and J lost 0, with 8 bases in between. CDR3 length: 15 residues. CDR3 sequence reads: CASSLAGVANYGYTF. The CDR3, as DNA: TGTGCCAGCAGCTTAGCAGGGGTAGCTAACTATGGCTACACCTTC.

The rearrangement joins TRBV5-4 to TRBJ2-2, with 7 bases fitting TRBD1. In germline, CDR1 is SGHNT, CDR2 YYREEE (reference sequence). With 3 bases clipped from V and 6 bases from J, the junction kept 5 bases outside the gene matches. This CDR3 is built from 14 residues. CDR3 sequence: CASSWSTGAGELFF. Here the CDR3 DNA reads TGTGCCAGCAGCTGGAGTACAGGGGCCGGGGAGCTGTTTTTT. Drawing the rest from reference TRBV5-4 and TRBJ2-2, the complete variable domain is ETGVTQSPTHLIKTRGQQVTLRCSSQSGHNTVSWYQQALGQGPQFIFQYYREEENGRGNFPPRFSGLQFPNYSSELNVNALELDDSALYLCASSWSTGAGELFFGEGSRLTVL.

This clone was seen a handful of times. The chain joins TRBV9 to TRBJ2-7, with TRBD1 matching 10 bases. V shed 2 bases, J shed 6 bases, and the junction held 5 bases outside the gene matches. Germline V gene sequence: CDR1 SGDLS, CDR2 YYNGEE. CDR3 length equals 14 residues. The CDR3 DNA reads TGTGCCAGCAGCGTTTCCGGGACAGGGGTCGAGCAGTACTTC. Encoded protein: CASSVSGTGVEQYF.

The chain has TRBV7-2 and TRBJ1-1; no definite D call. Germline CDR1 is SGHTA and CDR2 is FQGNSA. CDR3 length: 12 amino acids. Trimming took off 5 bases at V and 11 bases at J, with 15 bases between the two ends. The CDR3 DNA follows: TGTGCCAGCAGCCCAAGGCGTGAGAGGGCTTTCTTT. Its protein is CASSPRRERAFF.

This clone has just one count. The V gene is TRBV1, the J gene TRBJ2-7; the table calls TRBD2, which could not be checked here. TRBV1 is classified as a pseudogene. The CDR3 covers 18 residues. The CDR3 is CTSSPGGPLAGPSYEQYF. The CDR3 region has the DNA TGCACCAGCAGCCCAGGTGGGCCGCTAGCGGGCCCTTCCTACGAGCAGTACTTC.

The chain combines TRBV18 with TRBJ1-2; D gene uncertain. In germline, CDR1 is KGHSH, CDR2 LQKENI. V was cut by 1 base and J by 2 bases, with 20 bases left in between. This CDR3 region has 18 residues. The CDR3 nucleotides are TGTGCCAGCTCACCACTTACTAGGGTTGGCGGCAGGAACTATGGCTACACCTTC. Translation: CASSPLTRVGGRNYGYTF.

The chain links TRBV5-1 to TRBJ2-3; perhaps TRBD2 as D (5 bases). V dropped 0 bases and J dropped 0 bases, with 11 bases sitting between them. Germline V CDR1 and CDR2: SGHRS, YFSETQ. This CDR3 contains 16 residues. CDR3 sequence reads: CASSLADSPSTDTQYF. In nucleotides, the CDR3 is TGCGCCAGCAGCTTGGCGGACTCACCTAGCACAGATACGCAGTATTTT. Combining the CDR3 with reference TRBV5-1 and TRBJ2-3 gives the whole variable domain KAGVTQTPRYLIKTRGQQVTLSCSPISGHRSVSWYQQTPGQGLQFLFEYFSETQRNKGNFPGRFSGRQFSNSRSEMNVSTLELGDSALYLCASSLADSPSTDTQYFGPGTRLTVL.

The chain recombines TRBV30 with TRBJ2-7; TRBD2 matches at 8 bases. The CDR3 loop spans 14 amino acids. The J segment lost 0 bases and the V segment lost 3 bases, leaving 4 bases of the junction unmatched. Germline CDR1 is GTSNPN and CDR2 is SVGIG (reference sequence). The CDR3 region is CAWSRGGNSYEQYF. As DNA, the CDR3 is TGTGCCTGGAGCCGGGGGGGGAACTCCTACGAGCAGTACTTC.

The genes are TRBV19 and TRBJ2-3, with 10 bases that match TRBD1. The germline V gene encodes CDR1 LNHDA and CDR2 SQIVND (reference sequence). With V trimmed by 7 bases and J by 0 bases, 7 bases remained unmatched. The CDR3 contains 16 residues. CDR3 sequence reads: CASTGQGFGSTDTQYF. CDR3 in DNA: TGTGCCAGTACGGGACAGGGGTTTGGTAGCACAGATACGCAGTATTTT.

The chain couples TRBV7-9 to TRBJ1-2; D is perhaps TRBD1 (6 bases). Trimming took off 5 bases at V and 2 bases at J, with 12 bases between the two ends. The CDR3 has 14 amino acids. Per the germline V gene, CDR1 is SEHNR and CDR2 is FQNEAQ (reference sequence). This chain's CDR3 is CASSQGTFNYGYTF. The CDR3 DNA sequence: TGTGCCAGCAGCCAGGGGACATTCAACTATGGCTACACCTTC.

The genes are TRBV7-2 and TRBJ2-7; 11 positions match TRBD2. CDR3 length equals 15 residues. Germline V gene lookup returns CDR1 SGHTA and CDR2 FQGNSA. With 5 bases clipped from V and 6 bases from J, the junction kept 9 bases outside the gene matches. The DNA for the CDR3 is TGTGCCAGCAGCGCCACTAGCGGGGGCGGAGGCGAGCAGTACTTC. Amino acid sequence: CASSATSGGGGEQYF.

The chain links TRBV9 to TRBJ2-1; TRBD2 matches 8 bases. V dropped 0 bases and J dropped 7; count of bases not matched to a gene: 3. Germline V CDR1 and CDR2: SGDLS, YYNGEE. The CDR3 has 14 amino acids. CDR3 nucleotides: TGTGCCAGCAGCGTAGAAGCGGGGGAAAATGAGCAGTTCTTC. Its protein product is CASSVEAGENEQFF.

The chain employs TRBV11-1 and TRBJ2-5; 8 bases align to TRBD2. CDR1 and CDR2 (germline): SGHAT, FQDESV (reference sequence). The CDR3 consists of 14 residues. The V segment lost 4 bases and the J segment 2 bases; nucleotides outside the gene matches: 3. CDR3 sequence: CASSSRGGQETQYF. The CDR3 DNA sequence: TGTGCCAGCAGCTCCCGGGGGGGACAAGAGACCCAGTACTTC.